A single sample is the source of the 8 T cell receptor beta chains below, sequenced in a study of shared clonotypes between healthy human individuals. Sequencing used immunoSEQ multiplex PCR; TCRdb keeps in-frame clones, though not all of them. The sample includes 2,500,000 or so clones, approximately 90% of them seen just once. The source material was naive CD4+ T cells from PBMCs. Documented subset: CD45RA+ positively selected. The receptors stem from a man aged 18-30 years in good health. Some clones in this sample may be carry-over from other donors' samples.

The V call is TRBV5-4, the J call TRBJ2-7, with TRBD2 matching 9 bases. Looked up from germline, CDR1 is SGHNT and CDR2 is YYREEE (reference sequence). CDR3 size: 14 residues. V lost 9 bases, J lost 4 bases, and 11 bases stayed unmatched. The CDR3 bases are TGTGCCACCGGAGGGGCTAGCGGGATTTACGAGCAGTACTTC. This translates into CATGGASGIYEQYF.

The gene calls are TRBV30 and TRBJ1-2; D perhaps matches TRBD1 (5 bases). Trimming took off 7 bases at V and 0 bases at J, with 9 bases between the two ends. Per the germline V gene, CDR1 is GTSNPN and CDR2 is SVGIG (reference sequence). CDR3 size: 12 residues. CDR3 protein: CALMTANYGYTF. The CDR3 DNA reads TGTGCCTTAATGACAGCTAACTATGGCTACACCTTC.

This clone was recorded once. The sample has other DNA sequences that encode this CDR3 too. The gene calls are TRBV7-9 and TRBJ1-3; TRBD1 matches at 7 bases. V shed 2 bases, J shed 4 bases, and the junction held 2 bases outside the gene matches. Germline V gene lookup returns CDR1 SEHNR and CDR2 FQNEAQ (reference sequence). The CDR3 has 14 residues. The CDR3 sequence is CASSLRGQGNTIYF. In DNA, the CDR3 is TGTGCCAGCAGCTTAAGGGGGCAAGGAAACACCATATATTTT.

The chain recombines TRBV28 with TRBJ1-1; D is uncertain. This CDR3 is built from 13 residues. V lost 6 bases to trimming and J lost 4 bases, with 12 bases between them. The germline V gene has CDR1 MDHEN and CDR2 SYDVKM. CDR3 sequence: CASSEQLSTEAFF. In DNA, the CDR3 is TGTGCCAGCAGCGAACAGCTGAGCACTGAAGCTTTCTTT. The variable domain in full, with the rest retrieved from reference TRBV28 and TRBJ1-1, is DVKVTQSSRYLVKRTGEKVFLECVQDMDHENMFWYRQDPGLGLRLIYFSYDVKMKEKGDIPEGYSVSREKKERFSLILESASTNQTSMYLCASSEQLSTEAFFGQGTRLTVV.

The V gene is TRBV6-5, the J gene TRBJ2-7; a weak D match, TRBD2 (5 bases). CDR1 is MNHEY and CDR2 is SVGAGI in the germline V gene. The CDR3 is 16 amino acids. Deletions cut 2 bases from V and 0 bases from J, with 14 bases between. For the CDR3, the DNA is TGTGCCAGCAGTTACGGAGGTCCGTCCAGCTCCTACGAGCAGTACTTC. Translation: CASSYGGPSSSYEQYF.

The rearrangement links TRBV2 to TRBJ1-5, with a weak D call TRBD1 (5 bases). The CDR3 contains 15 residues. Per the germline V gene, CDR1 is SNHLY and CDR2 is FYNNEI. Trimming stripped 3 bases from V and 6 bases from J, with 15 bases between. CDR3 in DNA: TGTGCCAGCAGTGAGGCGGGCAGGGTCAGTCAGCCCCAGCATTTT. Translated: CASSEAGRVSQPQHF.

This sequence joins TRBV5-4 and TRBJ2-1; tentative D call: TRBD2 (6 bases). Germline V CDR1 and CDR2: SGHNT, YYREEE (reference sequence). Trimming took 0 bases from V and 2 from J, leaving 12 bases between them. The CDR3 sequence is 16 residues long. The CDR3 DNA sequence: TGTGCCAGCAGCTTGGCCTTTCCGGGAGCCTACAATGAGCAGTTCTTC. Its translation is CASSLAFPGAYNEQFF. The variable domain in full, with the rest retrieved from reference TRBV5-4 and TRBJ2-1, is ETGVTQSPTHLIKTRGQQVTLRCSSQSGHNTVSWYQQALGQGPQFIFQYYREEENGRGNFPPRFSGLQFPNYSSELNVNALELDDSALYLCASSLAFPGAYNEQFFGPGTRLTVL.

The CDR3 DNA reads as TGTGCCAGCAGTTCCTCTCCTCGGGGGCCCCAGCATTTT. This translates into CASSSSPRGPQHF. The chain recombines TRBV27 with TRBJ1-5; D ambiguous. The CDR3 spans 13 residues. CDR1 and CDR2 from the germline V gene are MNHEY and SMNVEV (reference sequence). V was cut by 4 bases and J by 9 bases, with 13 bases left in between.